This record covers a single TCR beta chain. Antigen unknown. This entry comes from a study of T cells after yellow fever vaccination. General study points: The secondary response peaked faster, at day 5 versus 15, but was weaker. Researchers noted that a small share of clonotypes showed up in both CD4 and CD8 compartments.

The germline V gene has CDR1 SGDLS and CDR2 YYNGEE. Trimming removed 5 bases from V and 7 bases from J, with 13 bases in between. The CDR3 length is 14 residues. In TCRdb, the 5' RACE reads were re-called with MiXCR into one record per CDR3 protein. The sample consists of 450,000 to 550,000 distinct CDR3 sequences, about a fifth of them appearing once. The J gene is TRBJ1-6, the V gene TRBV9; unclear D gene. The sequences come from PBMCs, collected more than 20 days after the first yellow fever vaccination. This receptor was identified in a man in his late teens or twenties who received the YFV17D yellow fever vaccine. The CDR3 nucleotides read TGTGCCAGCAGTGAGGGATTGTGGAATTCACCCCTCCACTTT. It is translated as CASSEGLWNSPLHF. Complete variable domain (other parts from reference TRBV9 and TRBJ1-6): DSGVTQTPKHLITATGQRVTLRCSPRSGDLSVYWYQQSLDQGLQFLIQYYNGEERAKGNILERFSAQQFPDLHSELNLSSLELGDSALYFCASSEGLWNSPLHFGNGTRLTVT.